Sequencing of this T cell receptor (beta chain) was carried out in a study of cytomegalovirus exposure and HLA in healthy donors. PCR amplification relied on 60 Vbeta primers (plus 13 Jbeta primers). The table came from immunoSEQ multiplex PCR; TCRdb's copy has only in-frame clones and leaves some out. This sample has more than 200,000 clones; about 80% occur once, and the top ten carry about 1.4%. Sequencing input: PBMCs. The origin of this receptor is a girl between 5 and 17 years old in good health and CMV-seronegative.

The CDR3 DNA reads as TGTGCCAGTAGTATCGTTAGCCCTGGGGCCAACGTCCTGACTTTC. Protein product: CASSIVSPGANVLTF. This chain links TRBV19 with TRBJ2-6; D ambiguous. This CDR3 spans 15 amino acids. The germline V gene encodes CDR1 LNHDA and CDR2 SQIVND (reference sequence). V was shortened by 3 bases and J by 2 bases, with 8 bases between the two germline ends.